This section outlines one T cell receptor (beta chain) sequence together with its context. Its target is unknown. This sample is drawn from a study of cytomegalovirus exposure and HLA in healthy donors. Looking at the study overall: A previous analysis identified around 120 million unique TCR beta sequences derived from around 180 million T cells. Points from the study as a whole: Some TCR beta chains (roughly 160 of them) were listed as cytomegalovirus-associated.

This CDR3 is 13 amino acids long. Germline V CDR1 and CDR2: ENHRY, SYGVKD. The V and J ends lost 6 bases and 2 bases respectively, with 11 bases between them. PCR used 60 Vbeta primers and 13 Jbeta primers. TCRdb's table, derived via immunoSEQ multiplex PCR, lists solely in-frame clones and lacks some. Here the sample spans around 190,000 clones, around 80% being singletons. V usage is TRBV10-3 and J usage is TRBJ2-7; D possibly corresponds to TRBD1 (6 bases). Sequences were obtained from PBMCs. The clonotype was recovered from a man aged 18 to 29 in good health and CMV-seronegative. CDR3 residues: CAIRNGTPYEQYF. The DNA of the CDR3 is TGTGCCATCAGGAATGGGACACCCTACGAGCAGTACTTC.